A single sample is the source of the 3 T cell receptor beta chains below, sequenced in a study of T cell responses to AZD1222 COVID-19 vaccine. Sequencing was performed with immunoSEQ multiplex PCR; in TCRdb, only in-frame clones are kept and a portion is missing. The sample lists some 140,000 clones, over 85% occurring once. Sequencing was performed on peripheral blood, taken on day 0 of AZD1222 vaccination. All receptors derive from an adult in good health.

CDR3 sequence: CASLRANEKLFF. The DNA of the CDR3 is TGTGCCAGCTTGAGGGCTAATGAAAAACTGTTTTTT. V gene TRBV5-4 combines with J gene TRBJ1-4, with no clear D. The germline gives CDR1 SGHNT, CDR2 YYREEE (reference sequence). This CDR3 comprises 12 residues. The germline V and J ends were trimmed by 7 bases and 3 bases, with 7 bases remaining between them.

The chain combines TRBV13 with TRBJ1-6; the D gene is possibly TRBD1 (5 bases). V lost 2 bases and J lost 7, with 12 bases in between. The CDR3 length is 15 residues. Germline V gene lookup returns CDR1 PRHDT and CDR2 FYEKMQ (reference sequence). CDR3 bases: TGTGCCAGCAGCTTATTGCAGGGAGGGAATTCACCCCTCCACTTT. Its protein product is CASSLLQGGNSPLHF.

The CDR3 here is CASSLTGVSQYF. The CDR3 DNA reads as TGCGCCAGCAGCTTGACAGGGGTCAGTCAGTATTTT. The chain has TRBV5-1 and TRBJ2-3, with 7 bases fitting TRBD1. CDR1 and CDR2 (germline): SGHRS, YFSETQ. This CDR3 is 12 amino acids long. Unmatched junction bases numbered 5, after V lost 1 base and J lost 12 bases.